This T cell receptor (beta chain) was recorded in a study of neurological immune-mediated disorders (dated by TCRdb to about 2019). Study-wide context: Of the approximately 35 multiple sclerosis patients, 31 had relapsing-remitting MS and 3 had secondary progressive MS. Peripheral blood TCR-beta repertoires from patients with HTLV-I-associated myelopathy (HAM/TSP), patients with multiple sclerosis, and healthy controls were compared in the study using UMI-based sequencing. The roughly 100 TCR-beta libraries covered PBMC samples along with longitudinal samples, technical triplicates, and paired sorted CD4+ and CD8+ T-cell subsets. Of the 68 subjects in the cohort, about 15 were HAM/TSP patients, roughly 35 were multiple sclerosis patients, and some 20 were healthy controls.

The investigation overall reported the following: The MS cluster was not associated with any clinical or MRI features, and the authors stated that larger cohorts are needed. No identical CDR3 amino acid sequences were found to be shared among expanded clones across subjects, suggesting that TCR-beta repertoires were private in all groups. TCR clonal expansion was highest in HAM/TSP patients and lowest in MS patients, with MS patients falling below even healthy controls. In phylogenetic analysis, the repertoires of 18 of 34 MS patients grouped into a cluster of related CDR3 sequences, which suggests a possible signature at the repertoire level.

This clonotype appeared many times. Its antigen specificity is not known. Base qualities are not at hand, and no much larger clone is one base apart. Libraries from unsorted PBMCs were made from 2 million PBMCs kept in RNAlater at -80 degrees C until RNA extraction. The multiple sclerosis patients were enrolled in a US clinical protocol that evaluated disease progression with magnetic resonance imaging. Peripheral blood was subjected to Ficoll-Hypaque density gradient centrifugation to isolate PBMCs, which were then cryopreserved in liquid nitrogen. V loses 7 bases of germline sequence and J loses 1 base, and the interval between the two ends is 11 bases. Its CDR3 holds 15 amino acids, cysteine through phenylalanine. Left in the record is the CDR3 DNA by itself, 45 bases read in frame from the first base. cDNA was synthesized by template-switch 5'RACE using a primer with a 10-nucleotide random unique molecular identifier that tagged each TCR transcript. Over 200 million TCR-beta sequences, covering 15-18 subjects, were produced in each sequencing run. The RNeasy kit was used for extraction of total RNA. TCR-beta VDJ regions were amplified with primers for the TCR constant region and the 5'RACE anchor, using the KAPA Real-time Library Amplification kit. A first PCR added sample indexes and Illumina adaptors, after which a second PCR increased the library yield. The roughly 650 bp TCR product was size-selected on a 2% E-gel SizeSelection system after Ampure bead purification. Library quality was checked on a Bioanalyzer, concentration was measured with Qubit, and libraries were quantified with the Kapa Library Quantification kit before pooling. An Illumina HiSeq 2500 sequenced the libraries paired-end 2 x 150 bp. To increase sequence diversity, about 23-32% phiX was spiked into each library pool. In the source study's methods: Quality-filtered reads were processed with the UMI-based MiGEC pipeline, which removed over 80% of raw TCR sequences during error correction. IMGT germline references were used for alignment of VDJ genes, and clonotypes were defined by a unique CDR3 amino acid sequence together with V-J genes. Clonal expansion, Shannon diversity and CDR3 relatedness (CalcPairwiseDistances, ClusterSamples) were evaluated with VDJtools, and phylogenetic trees were built with CLCbio workbench. A clone was classed as expanded if it had 8 or more unique UMIs, a cutoff based on coefficient-of-variation modelling across technical triplicates. The raw public data were reprocessed by TCRdb itself: fastp quality trimming at Q25, MiXCR clonotype calling, in-frame beta chains only. Identical CDR3 protein sequences are pooled into one entry, listed with their most common genes and DNA. These V and J calls originate from TCRdb's pipeline instead of the authors' own analysis. The sample table holds about 120,000 distinct CDR3 sequences, of which roughly 3.4% were seen once. The ten largest clones capture around 1.2% of the sample.

The receptor was derived from a woman aged 30 to 39 with multiple sclerosis. The sample comprised PBMCs. The chain links TRBV12-3 or TRBV12-4 with TRBJ2-6; the D gene may be TRBD1 or TRBD2, since each aligns over 5 bases. The DNA reads as follows: TGTGCCAGCATTCGGGACGTATCTGGGGCCAACGTCCTGACTTTC. This sequence encodes CASIRDVSGANVLTF.